This T cell receptor beta chain was identified during a study of blood T cell repertoires in COVID-19. Clones were read by immunoSEQ multiplex PCR, and TCRdb kept only the in-frame ones, dropping some. This repertoire shows 150,000 or so clones, 85% to 90% found once; its top ten account for approximately 0.5%. Trimming cost V 1 base and J 2 bases; bases outside gene matches: 7. This CDR3 comprises 16 residues. Per the germline V gene, CDR1 is LGHDT and CDR2 is YNNKEL (reference sequence). Sequencing was carried out using peripheral blood. This clonotype was sampled from a man aged 55 to 70 with COVID-19, enrolled during active disease. The rearrangement links TRBV3-1 (or the pseudogene TRBV3-2) to TRBJ2-5, with 7 bases lining up with TRBD2. CDR3 in DNA: TGTGCCAGCAGCCAAGTCATTAGCGGGCTGCAAGAGACCCAGTACTTC. Protein: CASSQVISGLQETQYF.